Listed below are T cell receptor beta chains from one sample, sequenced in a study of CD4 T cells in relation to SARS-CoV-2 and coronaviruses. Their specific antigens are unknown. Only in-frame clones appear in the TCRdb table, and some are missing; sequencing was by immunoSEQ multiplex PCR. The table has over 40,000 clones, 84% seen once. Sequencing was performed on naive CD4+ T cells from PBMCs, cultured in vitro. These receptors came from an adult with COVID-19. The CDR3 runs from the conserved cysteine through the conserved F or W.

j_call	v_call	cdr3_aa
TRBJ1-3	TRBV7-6	CASSTGQPSGNTIYF
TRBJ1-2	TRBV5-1	CASSPAGLVYGYTF
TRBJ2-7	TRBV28	CASSPSGSLYEQYF
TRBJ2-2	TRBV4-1	CASSQVGAGQTRDGELFF
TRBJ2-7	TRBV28	CASSKPGLADPSYEQYF
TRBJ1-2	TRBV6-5	CATSGGAPADYGYTF
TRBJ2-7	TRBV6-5	CASSINSRGKEQYF
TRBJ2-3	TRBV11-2	CASSFFTSGEDTQYF
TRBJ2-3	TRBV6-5	CASSPPPVERDTQYF
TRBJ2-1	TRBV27	CASGLKGTSGRAGWVRSYNEQFF
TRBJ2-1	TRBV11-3	CASSLRSSGRPYEQFF
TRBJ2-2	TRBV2	CASSVGLASTGELFF
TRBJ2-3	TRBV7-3	CASSPGPSSDTQYF
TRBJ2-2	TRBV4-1	CASSQGPRTSGSSGELFF
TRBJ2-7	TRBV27	CASSLGRDGGSYEQYF
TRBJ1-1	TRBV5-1	CASRLIGDEAEAFF
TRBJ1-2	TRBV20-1	CSPEDRPGYTF
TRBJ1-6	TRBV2	CASSGDFNSPLHF
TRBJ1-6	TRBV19	CASSIDLFGGSPLHF
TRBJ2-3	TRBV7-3	CASSTGSTLEATQYF
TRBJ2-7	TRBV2	CASRTSASSYEQYF
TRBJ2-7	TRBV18	CASSNHRGLREQYF
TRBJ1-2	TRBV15	CATSRAKAGGYTF
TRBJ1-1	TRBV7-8	CASSWDRETEAFF
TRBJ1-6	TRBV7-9	CASSLEAVGNSPLHF
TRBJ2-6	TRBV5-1	CASSLEDRAGANVLTF
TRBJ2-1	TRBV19	CASSIGGGSYNEQFF
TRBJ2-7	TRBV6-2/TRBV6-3	CASSSPRIGGVDEQYF
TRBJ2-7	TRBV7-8	CASSLASGAYEQYF
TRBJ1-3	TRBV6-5	CASSPRRTGNTIYF
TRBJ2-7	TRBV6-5	CASSLTMGKVYEQYF
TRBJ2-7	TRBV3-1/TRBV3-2	CASSPGIWDRDSYEQYF